The 11 T cell receptor beta chains below come from one sample, sequenced in a study of cytomegalovirus exposure and HLA in healthy donors. Measured with immunoSEQ multiplex PCR; TCRdb has only the in-frame clones, and not every one. The sample has 180,000 or so clones, roughly 82% seen once. Sequencing was done on a sample of PBMCs. These receptors were obtained from a woman aged 25 to 45 in good health and CMV-seropositive.

In regard to this clone: The same CDR3 can be traced to other DNA sequences in this sample. The chain uses TRBV5-1 and TRBJ2-6, with D unclear. This CDR3 spans 14 amino acids. Germline-derived CDR1 and CDR2 are SGHRS and YFSETQ. V was clipped by 4 bases and J by 1 base, with 6 bases between them. CDR3 nucleotides: TGCGCCAGCAGCGCGAGTTCTGGGGCCAACGTCCTGACTTTC. This sequence encodes CASSASSGANVLTF.

J is TRBJ1-1 and V is TRBV27, with 8 bases lining up with TRBD1. CDR1 and CDR2 (germline): MNHEY, SMNVEV (reference sequence). Trimming cost V 4 bases and J 0 bases; bases outside gene matches: 13. The CDR3 runs to 18 residues. The CDR3 reads CASSSLRTGIAVNTEAFF. The CDR3 nucleotides are TGTGCCAGCAGTTCCTTGCGGACAGGGATCGCCGTGAACACTGAAGCTTTCTTT.

The J gene is TRBJ2-7, the V gene TRBV5-6, with unresolved D. The CDR3 is 14 amino acids. Germline V gene sequence: CDR1 SGHDT, CDR2 YYEEEE. Deletions cut 3 bases from V and 2 bases from J, with 12 bases between. The CDR3 sequence: CASSWRSNTYEQYF. The CDR3 DNA follows: TGTGCCAGCAGCTGGCGGTCCAACACCTACGAGCAGTACTTC.

The J gene is TRBJ1-5, the V gene TRBV11-1; no firm D call. Trimming stripped 5 bases from V and 2 bases from J, with 16 bases between. There are 16 residues in the CDR3. Germline CDR1 is SGHAT and CDR2 is FQDESV (reference sequence). The CDR3 here is CASSRVIGEGNQPQHF. The CDR3 coding sequence is TGTGCCAGCAGCCGCGTCATTGGCGAGGGCAATCAGCCCCAGCATTTT.

This clone showed up just a few times. V gene TRBV2 combines with J gene TRBJ2-7, with TRBD1 as a possible D gene (6 bases). This CDR3 comprises 13 residues. V lost 7 bases and J lost 5, with 15 bases in between. Germline-derived CDR1 and CDR2 are SNHLY and FYNNEI. Here the CDR3 reads CASTRQALHEQYF. The CDR3 coding sequence is TGTGCCAGCACTCGACAGGCCCTCCACGAGCAGTACTTC.

This clone was detected once. CDR3 DNA: TGTGCCAGCAGCGTAGCTGACAGGGAGGATCAGCCCCAGCATTTT. Protein sequence: CASSVADREDQPQHF. The V gene is TRBV9, the J gene TRBJ1-5; 7 positions agree with TRBD1. V shed 0 bases, J shed 5 bases, and the junction held 5 bases outside the gene matches. The CDR3 runs to 15 residues. Looked up from germline, CDR1 is SGDLS and CDR2 is YYNGEE. The full variable domain, in which reference TRBV9 and TRBJ1-5 provide the parts outside the CDR3, is DSGVTQTPKHLITATGQRVTLRCSPRSGDLSVYWYQQSLDQGLQFLIQYYNGEERAKGNILERFSAQQFPDLHSELNLSSLELGDSALYFCASSVADREDQPQHFGDGTRLSIL.

CDR3 residues: CASRGGEVSSEKLFF. CDR3 bases: TGTGCCAGCAGGGGAGGGGAAGTCTCGAGTGAAAAACTGTTTTTT. J is TRBJ1-4 and V is TRBV6-5; maybe TRBD1 (5 bases). Germline-derived CDR1 and CDR2 are MNHEY and SVGAGI. This CDR3 is built from 15 residues. V lost 6 bases, J lost 7 bases, and 18 bases lay in between.

The chain couples TRBV19 to TRBJ1-1, with TRBD1 as a possible D gene (5 bases). The V gene lost 4 bases and the J gene lost 0 bases, with 15 bases spanning the gap. CDR1 and CDR2 (germline): LNHDA, SQIVND (reference sequence). The CDR3 is 16 residues long. The CDR3 loop is CASSTRGGTMNTEAFF. As DNA, the CDR3 is TGTGCCAGTAGTACCCGGGGGGGTACGATGAACACTGAAGCTTTCTTT.

This chain joins TRBV5-6 and TRBJ2-4, with a weak D call TRBD2 (6 bases). Looked up from germline, CDR1 is SGHDT and CDR2 is YYEEEE. This CDR3 spans 19 amino acids. Trimming left V 0 bases short and J 1 base short, with 20 bases between. In DNA form, the CDR3 reads TGTGCCAGCAGCTTGGACGGACGCCTCGCGGGGCAGGCCAAAAACATTCAGTACTTC. Residues: CASSLDGRLAGQAKNIQYF.

The gene calls are TRBV7-3 and TRBJ1-1, with 8 nucleotides matching TRBD1. Per germline, CDR1 SGHTA and CDR2 FQGTGA. With 5 bases clipped from V and 2 bases from J, the junction kept 4 bases outside the gene matches. CDR3 length: 14 amino acids. The CDR3 nucleotides are TGTGCCAGCAGCGACGGACAGGGTAACACTGAAGCTTTCTTT. This sequence encodes CASSDGQGNTEAFF.

The chain employs TRBV11-2 and TRBJ1-2; 9 nucleotides align to TRBD1. The CDR3 is made up of 14 amino acids. The V segment lost 5 bases and the J segment 7 bases; nucleotides outside the gene matches: 8. The germline V gene encodes CDR1 SGHAT and CDR2 FQNNGV. CDR3 protein: CASSARQGGLGYTF. CDR3 DNA: TGTGCCAGCAGCGCCAGACAGGGGGGACTTGGCTACACCTTC.